The entry that follows covers one T cell receptor beta chain sequence. A junction boundary mismatches the germline segment, possibly from a read error. The CDR3 runs to 15 residues. With random hexamers, reverse transcription was performed on about 0.5 to 1 ug of RNA. One entry per CDR3 protein, called by TCRdb with MiXCR from the immunoSEQ multiplex PCR reads. Among approximately 300,000 distinct CDR3 sequences, 85% were seen once, and the ten largest hold 0.21%. The data originate from a study of CD8 T cells in Susac syndrome. The CD8+ and CD4+ T cells were negatively isolated, with the TEMRA cells enriched by FACS.

This sequence was found in a human donor with multiple sclerosis. Input material: CD8+ T cells from PBMCs. This chain connects TRBV12-3 or TRBV12-4 to TRBJ2-7; unclear D gene. The CDR3 loop is CASSLEAVFSHEQYF. CDR3 in DNA: TGTGCCAGCAGTTTAGAGGCGGTCTTCTCCCACGAGCAGTACTTC.